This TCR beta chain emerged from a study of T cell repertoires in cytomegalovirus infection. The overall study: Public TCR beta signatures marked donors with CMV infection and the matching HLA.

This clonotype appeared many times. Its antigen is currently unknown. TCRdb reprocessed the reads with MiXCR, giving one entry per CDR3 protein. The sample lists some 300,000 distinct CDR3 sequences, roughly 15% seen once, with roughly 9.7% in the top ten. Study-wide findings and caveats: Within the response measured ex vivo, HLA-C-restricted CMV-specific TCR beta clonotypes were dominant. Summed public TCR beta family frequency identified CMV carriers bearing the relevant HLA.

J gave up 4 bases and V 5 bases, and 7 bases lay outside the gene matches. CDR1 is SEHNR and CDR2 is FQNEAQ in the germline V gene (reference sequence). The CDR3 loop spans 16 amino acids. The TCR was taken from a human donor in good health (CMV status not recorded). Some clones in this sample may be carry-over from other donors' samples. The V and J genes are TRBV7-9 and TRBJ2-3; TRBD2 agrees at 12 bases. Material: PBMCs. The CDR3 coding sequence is TGTGCCAGCAGCCAAACTACTAGCGGGGGGCCAGATACGCAGTATTTT. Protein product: CASSQTTSGGPDTQYF.